This TCR beta chain is drawn from a study of CD8 T cells in Susac syndrome. Relapsing-remitting disease, either stable or active, was present in the treatment-naive patients who were the multiple sclerosis controls. Isolation of CD8+ and CD4+ T cells was performed negatively, whereas enrichment of TEMRA cells was done by FACS. It was with random hexamers that 0.5 to 1 ug RNA was reverse transcribed. Multiplex immunoSEQ PCR targeted 54 Vbeta and 13 Jbeta TCR beta segments. TCRdb reprocessed the immunoSEQ multiplex PCR reads via MiXCR and lists one record per CDR3 protein. Of about 290,000 distinct CDR3 sequences listed, roughly 85% are singletons. Germline assignment: CDR1 MDHEN and CDR2 SYDVKM. V was clipped by 7 bases and J by 0 bases, with 28 bases between them. This CDR3 contains 20 residues.

This chain links TRBV28 with TRBJ1-5, with D possibly TRBD1 on 6 matching bases. The clonotype was recovered from a human donor with multiple sclerosis. The sequenced sample consisted of CD8+ T cells from PBMCs. CDR3: CASTFLPGDTMRDSNQPQHF. For the CDR3, the DNA is TGTGCCAGCACCTTTTTGCCAGGGGATACCATGAGGGATAGCAATCAGCCCCAGCATTTT.